One and the same sample provided the 5 T cell receptor beta chains below, sequenced in a study of cytomegalovirus exposure and HLA in healthy donors. Assay used: immunoSEQ multiplex PCR; TCRdb lists only in-frame clones, some missing. The sample includes 68,000 or so clones, 90% to 95% seen only once; the top ten take about 3%. The sample taken for sequencing was PBMCs. All receptors derive from a man aged 18 to 35 in good health and CMV-seronegative.

V and J are TRBV7-2 and TRBJ2-5; 9 nucleotides align to TRBD2. The CDR3 runs 17 residues. CDR1 is SGHTA and CDR2 is FQGNSA in the germline V gene. V lost 3 bases and J lost 1; bases outside the gene matches: 9. CDR3 sequence reads: CASSLLGTSTTQETQYF. The CDR3 nucleotides are TGTGCCAGCAGCTTGTTGGGGACTAGCACCACCCAAGAGACCCAGTACTTC. The variable domain in full, completed from reference TRBV7-2 and TRBJ2-5, reads GAGVSQSPSNKVTEKGKDVELRCDPISGHTALYWYRQSLGQGLEFLIYFQGNSAPDKSGLPSDRFSAERTGGSVSTLTIQRTQQEDSAVYLCASSLLGTSTTQETQYFGPGTRLLVL.

The chain uses TRBV7-2 and TRBJ2-1; the match to TRBD1 covers 8 bases. There are 15 residues in the CDR3. The germline V gene encodes CDR1 SGHTA and CDR2 FQGNSA. The junction had 8 bases not matched to a gene; V was cut back by 2 bases and J by 8 bases. This CDR3 is CASSLRQGSADEQFF. The CDR3 region has the DNA TGTGCCAGCAGCTTAAGACAGGGGTCCGCGGATGAGCAGTTCTTC.

The chain is built from TRBV5-8 and TRBJ1-1; a weak D match, TRBD1 (5 bases). Germline CDR1 SGHTS, CDR2 YDEGEE. The CDR3 is 13 amino acids. V was clipped by 1 base and J by 5 bases, with 9 bases between them. The CDR3 DNA reads TGTGCCAGCAGCTTGCAGGGAATGACTGAAGCTTTCTTT. It yields the protein CASSLQGMTEAFF. The whole variable domain, remainder taken from reference TRBV5-8 and TRBJ1-1, is EAGVTQSPTHLIKTRGQQATLRCSPISGHTSVYWYQQALGLGLQFLLWYDEGEERNRGNFPPRFSGRQFPNYSSELNVNALELEDSALYLCASSLQGMTEAFFGQGTRLTVV.

Of note for this clone: At one of its ends the junction is not consistent with the germline gene, which may arise from a read error. The CDR3, as DNA: TGTGCCAGCAGCTCTCCCAGGGTCCCCCGAGTTTTT. Its translation is CASSSPRVPRVF. The chain employs TRBV5-4 and TRBJ1-4; the D gene is possibly TRBD1 (5 bases). This CDR3 comprises 12 residues. The germline gives CDR1 SGHNT, CDR2 YYREEE (reference sequence). The complete variable domain, with remaining parts taken from reference TRBV5-4 and TRBJ1-4, reads ETGVTQSPTHLIKTRGQQVTLRCSSQSGHNTVSWYQQALGQGPQFIFQYYREEENGRGNFPPRFSGLQFPNYSSELNVNALELDDSALYLCASSSPRVPRVFGSGTQLSVL.

The chain carries TRBV9 and TRBJ1-1; 9 bases are a match to TRBD1. The V gene end was trimmed by 0 bases and the J gene end by 4 bases; junction bases not matched to a gene: 10. The V gene's germline CDR1 is SGDLS and CDR2 YYNGEE. This CDR3 contains 17 residues. CDR3 bases: TGTGCCAGCAGCGTAGGGACCCCCAGGGACAGGGTCACTGAAGCTTTCTTT. Protein product: CASSVGTPRDRVTEAFF. Complete variable domain (other parts from reference TRBV9 and TRBJ1-1): DSGVTQTPKHLITATGQRVTLRCSPRSGDLSVYWYQQSLDQGLQFLIQYYNGEERAKGNILERFSAQQFPDLHSELNLSSLELGDSALYFCASSVGTPRDRVTEAFFGQGTRLTVV.